What follows are 17 T cell receptor beta chains derived from one specimen sequenced in a study of T cells expressing NK-cell markers. Each CDR3 protein gets one entry in TCRdb, which reprocessed the 5' RACE reads and gives no DNA. In total, the table holds roughly 180,000 distinct CDR3 sequences. Sequencing was done on a sample of blood T cells: a sorted CD56 or NKG2C T cell subset, CD4+ or CD8+ T cells, or bulk PBMC T cells (not recorded which). The receptors come from a man aged 18-75 years in good health.

The genes are TRBV7-8 and TRBJ2-7; the D gene TCRdb calls, TRBD2, cannot be checked with no DNA. This CDR3 has 15 residues. Germline V gives CDR1 SGHVS, CDR2 FQNEAQ. The CDR3 region is CASSLPGTSVAWQYF.

CDR3 sequence: CASSEGQGAAGELFF. The chain couples TRBV9 to TRBJ2-2; TCRdb outputs TRBD1, but without DNA this stays unchecked. CDR1 is SGDLS and CDR2 is YYNGEE in the germline V gene. The CDR3 consists of 15 residues.

V usage is TRBV2 and J usage is TRBJ2-7; TCRdb's D call of TRBD2 is untestable without DNA. The germline V gene encodes CDR1 SNHLY and CDR2 FYNNEI. The CDR3 spans 17 residues. This CDR3 reads CASSEASGHHRSYEQYF.

The CDR3 sequence is CASSYRPASANVLTF. This rearrangement joins TRBV6-5 to TRBJ2-6; TCRdb names TRBD2, which stays unverified in the absence of DNA. The CDR3 consists of 15 residues. Germline V gene lookup returns CDR1 MNHEY and CDR2 SVGAGI.

The gene calls are TRBV11-2 and TRBJ2-7; with no DNA, the TCRdb D assignment of TRBD1 cannot be verified. The germline CDR1 and CDR2 sequences are SGHAT and FQNNGV. This CDR3 comprises 14 residues. This chain's CDR3 is CASSDRGTTYEQYF.

The chain employs TRBV19 and TRBJ2-5; TCRdb designates TRBD1, a call that cannot be tested without DNA. Germline V lookup: CDR1 LNHDA, CDR2 SQIVND (reference sequence). The CDR3 runs to 14 residues. This CDR3 is CASRKQGALETQYF.

The chain employs TRBV7-8 and TRBJ2-2; TCRdb proposes TRBD2, but this gene call is untestable without DNA. Germline values: CDR1 SGHVS, CDR2 FQNEAQ. This CDR3 region has 13 residues. The CDR3 protein is CASSLVRAEWLFF.

The V and J genes are TRBV6-1 and TRBJ2-6; without DNA, the TCRdb call of TRBD1 cannot be checked. From germline, CDR1 is MNHNS and CDR2 SASEGT. The CDR3 runs to 15 residues. The CDR3 reads CASSEEGVGANVLTF.

This chain joins TRBV25-1 and TRBJ1-2; TCRdb proposes TRBD1, but this gene call is untestable without DNA. The germline gives CDR1 MGHDK, CDR2 SYGVNS. The CDR3 spans 12 residues. The CDR3 reads CASSDPDYGYTF.

CDR3 loop: CASSFDPDEKLFF. The rearrangement joins TRBV7-9 to TRBJ1-4; TCRdb selects TRBD1, and the lack of DNA leaves this call unchecked. The V gene's germline CDR1 is SEHNR and CDR2 FQNEAQ (reference sequence). The CDR3 spans 13 residues.

V is TRBV7-9 and J is TRBJ2-1. This CDR3 has 15 amino acids. The V gene's germline CDR1 is SEHNR and CDR2 FQNEAQ (reference sequence). This CDR3 is CASSFYSSGYNEQFF. The full variable domain, completed using reference TRBV7-9 and TRBJ2-1, is DTGVSQNPRHKITKRGQNVTFRCDPISEHNRLYWYRQTLGQGPEFLTYFQNEAQLEKSRLLSDRFSAERPKGSFSTLEIQRTEQGDSAMYLCASSFYSSGYNEQFFGPGTRLTVL.

This sequence joins TRBV3-1 and TRBJ1-1. The length of the CDR3 is 12 residues. Germline V lookup: CDR1 LGHDT, CDR2 YNNKEL (reference sequence). This CDR3 reads CASSQGGTEAFF.

The V gene is TRBV5-1, the J gene TRBJ1-6; TCRdb reports TRBD1, a call that lacks DNA to check it against. This CDR3 spans 18 amino acids. From germline, CDR1 is SGHRS and CDR2 YFSETQ. CDR3 loop: CASSYGFYRGEDNSPLHF.

J is TRBJ2-7 and V is TRBV2; without DNA, the TCRdb call of TRBD1 cannot be checked. There are 16 residues in the CDR3. Germline V gene lookup returns CDR1 SNHLY and CDR2 FYNNEI. Here the CDR3 reads CASSERRVQGSYEQYF. Based on the CDR3 plus reference TRBV2 and TRBJ2-7, the full variable domain is EPEVTQTPSHQVTQMGQEVILRCVPISNHLYFYWYRQILGQKVEFLVSFYNNEISEKSEIFDDQFSVERPDGSNFTLKIRSTKLEDSAMYFCASSERRVQGSYEQYFGPGTRLTVT.

V usage is TRBV20-1 and J usage is TRBJ2-2; TCRdb returns TRBD1, unconfirmable since there is no DNA. This CDR3 comprises 15 residues. The germline V gene has CDR1 DFQATT and CDR2 SNEGSKA (reference sequence). The CDR3 protein is CSARDLRGPTGELFF.

The genes are TRBV7-3 and TRBJ2-3. The germline V gene has CDR1 SGHTA and CDR2 FQGTGA. The CDR3 extends over 15 amino acids. The CDR3 spells CASSLNPAARDTQYF.

The chain recombines TRBV5-5 with TRBJ2-7. Germline V CDR1 and CDR2: SGHKS, YYEKEE (reference sequence). The CDR3 runs 15 residues. The CDR3 reads CASSLESGPPYEQYF.